What follows are 10 T cell receptor beta chains derived from one specimen sequenced in a study of T cells in Graves' hyperthyroidism and ophthalmopathy. The investigators amplified TCR beta CDR3 regions from RNA transcripts. The TCR CDR3 was amplified in a first-round RT-PCR using the HTBI primer set. MiXCR, applied by TCRdb to the multiplex PCR reads, yields one record per CDR3 protein. In the table there are 500,000 to 650,000 distinct CDR3 sequences, 20% of which are singletons. Sequenced input: blood. All receptors derive from a man aged 35 to 55 with Graves' ophthalmopathy.

The chain has TRBV4-1 and TRBJ1-3, with D hard to call. This CDR3 is 15 amino acids long. Trimming pared 4 bases from V and 0 bases from J, leaving 10 bases between. CDR1 is MGHRA, CDR2 YSYEKL, per germline. The CDR3 DNA follows: TGCGCCAGCAGCCGAGACCCTTACTCTGGAAACACCATATATTTT. It yields the protein CASSRDPYSGNTIYF.

This clonotype was counted once. The V gene is TRBV29-1, the J gene TRBJ2-5; maybe TRBD2 (5 bases). The CDR3 spans 15 residues. V was clipped by 8 bases and J by 2 bases, with 21 bases between them. Germline-derived CDR1 and CDR2 are SQVTM and ANQGSEA. The CDR3 coding sequence is TGCAGCTTCCTCCCCCTTTGGACGGGACAAGAGACCCAGTACTTC. It encodes CSFLPLWTGQETQYF. The whole variable domain, filled in from reference TRBV29-1 and TRBJ2-5, reads SAVISQKPSRDICQRGTSLTIQCQVDSQVTMMFWYRQQPGQSLTLIATANQGSEATYESGFVIDKFPISRPNLTFSTLTVSNMSPEDSSIYLCSFLPLWTGQETQYFGPGTRLLVL.

This chain links TRBV20-1 with TRBJ1-3; 9 bases line up with TRBD1. Per the germline V gene, CDR1 is DFQATT and CDR2 is SNEGSKA (reference sequence). V was pared by 5 bases and J by 0 bases, with 2 bases of the junction left unmatched. The CDR3 covers 14 residues. CDR3 nucleotides: TGCAGTGCTCCGGGACAGGGCTCTGGAAACACCATATATTTT. Its translation is CSAPGQGSGNTIYF.

The V call is TRBV6-1, the J call TRBJ2-1; 12 bases are a match to TRBD2. The CDR3 loop spans 14 amino acids. CDR1 is MNHNS, CDR2 SASEGT, per germline. The V segment lost 6 bases and the J segment 7 bases; nucleotides outside the gene matches: 4. The CDR3 DNA reads TGTGCCAGCAGCCCTAGCGGGAGGGCAAATGAGCAGTTCTTC. It is translated as CASSPSGRANEQFF.

This clonotype was recorded at least ten times. J is TRBJ2-7 and V is TRBV6-1; 7 positions agree with TRBD1. From germline, CDR1 is MNHNS and CDR2 SASEGT. CDR3 length: 15 amino acids. V lost 5 bases and J lost 4; bases outside the gene matches: 11. CDR3 residues: CASSLTGTAFYEQYF. Written as DNA, the CDR3 is TGTGCCAGCAGTCTTACCGGGACAGCATTTTACGAGCAGTACTTC.

In its sample, this clonotype was seen a few times. The genes are TRBV10-3 and TRBJ2-1; 8 bases map to TRBD2. The CDR3 has 17 amino acids. The V gene end was trimmed by 6 bases and the J gene end by 2 bases; junction bases not matched to a gene: 12. Germline loops: CDR1 ENHRY, CDR2 SYGVKD. CDR3 nucleotides: TGTGCCATCAGCCCCGAAGGTCGGGGGGGTGCCTACAATGAGCAGTTCTTC. The encoded protein is CAISPEGRGGAYNEQFF.

V gene TRBV7-9 combines with J gene TRBJ2-3, with 11 bases fitting TRBD2. V shed 6 bases, J shed 3 bases, and the junction held 8 bases outside the gene matches. The CDR3 is 16 residues long. Germline V gives CDR1 SEHNR, CDR2 FQNEAQ (reference sequence). The CDR3 sequence: CASSFVAGGPTDTQYF. The DNA for the CDR3 is TGTGCCAGCAGTTTCGTAGCGGGAGGGCCGACAGATACGCAGTATTTT.

The genes are TRBV28 and TRBJ2-1; D is possibly TRBD2 (6 bases). The J call is in doubt because the DNA end fits TRBJ2-7 better. CDR1 and CDR2 from the germline V gene are MDHEN and SYDVKM. The CDR3 runs 15 residues. The CDR3 nucleotides are TGTGCCAGCAGTTGGGCCGGGGACTTATACAATGAGCAGTACTTC. It is translated as CASSWAGDLYNEQYF.

The sample holds a few counts of this clonotype. The chain has TRBV29-1 and TRBJ1-2; weak D call: TRBD1 (5 bases). Per the germline V gene, CDR1 is SQVTM and CDR2 is ANQGSEA. This CDR3 is 11 amino acids long. V was cut by 3 bases and J by 5 bases, with 7 bases left in between. CDR3 coding DNA: TGCAGCGTTGACGGGGGGTATGGCTACACCTTC. Amino acids: CSVDGGYGYTF.

This chain connects TRBV2 to TRBJ2-1; 8 bases match TRBD2. Germline CDR1 SNHLY, CDR2 FYNNEI. V lost 6 bases, J lost 5 bases, and 15 bases stayed unmatched. The CDR3 has 17 amino acids. This chain's CDR3 is CASRTRAGGGLHNEQFF. Written as DNA, the CDR3 is TGTGCCAGCAGAACCCGAGCGGGCGGGGGGCTCCACAATGAGCAGTTCTTC.